A single sample is the source of the 30 T cell receptor beta chains below, sequenced in a study of regulatory T cells in long-lasting Graves disease. Libraries of TCR beta came from iRepertoire HTBI primers plus Arm-PCR of CDR3 regions. TCRdb ran MiXCR on the multiplex PCR reads and lists one entry per CDR3 protein. The data show 200,000 to 250,000 distinct CDR3 sequences, with around 17% seen just once and about 20% held by the top ten. Time point here: newly diagnosed GD, antithyroid drugs for less than 3 months. Extracted PBMC RNA gave rise to the TCR library. The source was peripheral blood mononuclear cells (PBMCs), collected at new diagnosis, from a patient treated with antithyroid drugs. The origin of the receptors is a female donor with Graves disease.

This clonotype has at least ten counts. The chain recombines TRBV28 with TRBJ1-1, with D perhaps TRBD1 (6 bases). The CDR3 has 15 amino acids. Germline V gene sequence: CDR1 MDHEN, CDR2 SYDVKM. Trimming pared 5 bases from V and 3 bases from J, leaving 16 bases between. CDR3 protein: CASSQQGWGHTEAFF. The CDR3 bases are TGTGCCAGCAGTCAACAGGGTTGGGGCCACACTGAAGCTTTCTTT.

At least ten counts were recorded for this clonotype. V and J are TRBV6-1 and TRBJ1-2; unclear D gene. CDR1 is MNHNS and CDR2 is SASEGT in the germline V gene. V gave up 2 bases and J gave up 4 bases, with 8 bases separating them. The CDR3 length is 13 residues. CDR3 DNA sequence: TGTGCCAGCAGTGAACGGGAGGGCTATGGCTACACCTTC. Translation gives CASSEREGYGYTF.

This clonotype has just a few counts. This rearrangement joins TRBV2 to TRBJ1-6; 7 nucleotides match TRBD1. The length of the CDR3 is 16 residues. Germline assignment: CDR1 SNHLY and CDR2 FYNNEI. V lost 5 bases, J lost 4 bases, and 8 bases stayed unmatched. In DNA form, the CDR3 reads TGTGCCAGCAGTCCGAGACCGGGACAGTATAATTCACCCCTCCACTTT. It specifies CASSPRPGQYNSPLHF.

This clonotype was observed many times. The rearrangement uses TRBV10-3 and TRBJ2-7, with 8 bases that match TRBD2. The trim removed 0 bases at V and 6 bases at J, leaving 4 bases unmatched. The CDR3 spans 14 residues. Germline values: CDR1 ENHRY, CDR2 SYGVKD. The CDR3 sequence is CAISESASGREQYF. The CDR3 DNA reads TGTGCCATCAGTGAGTCGGCTAGCGGGCGCGAGCAGTACTTC.

This clonotype showed up many times. Written as DNA, the CDR3 is TGTGCCAGCAGTCCATGGACTGGGGGGAATGAGCAGTTCTTC. Residues: CASSPWTGGNEQFF. The chain has TRBV12-3 or TRBV12-4 and TRBJ2-1, with D possibly being TRBD2 (6 bases). The CDR3 runs 14 residues. With 5 bases removed from V and 7 bases from J, the gap between germline ends came to 15 bases.

This clonotype was counted at least ten times. The gene calls are TRBV19 and TRBJ1-2, with D unresolved. The ends were cut back, 3 bases at V and 4 bases at J, with 9 bases in the middle. This CDR3 region has 13 residues. CDR1 and CDR2 (germline): LNHDA, SQIVND (reference sequence). The CDR3 DNA reads TGTGCCAGTAGTATTCCCAGCGCCTATGGCTACACCTTC. Residues: CASSIPSAYGYTF.

The sample holds one count of this clonotype. This rearrangement joins TRBV27 to TRBJ2-4; TRBD2 matches 14 bases. V lost 8 bases to trimming and J lost 5 bases; unmatched junction nucleotides: 8. This CDR3 has 16 amino acids. Germline V gene sequence: CDR1 MNHEY, CDR2 SMNVEV (reference sequence). The CDR3 DNA reads as TGTGCCAGCGCGGGACTAGCGGGAGAGATCCAAAACATTCAGTACTTC. Encoded protein: CASAGLAGEIQNIQYF.

About this clonotype: A far larger clone lies a single base away; this is likely a read error. The chain is built from TRBV9 and TRBJ2-5; 7 bases align to TRBD2. This CDR3 spans 16 amino acids. Germline V gene data show CDR1 as SGDLS and CDR2 as YYNGEE. V was pared by 10 bases and J by 0 bases, with 15 bases of the junction left unmatched. The CDR3 protein is CAGSPETAGYQETQYF. The CDR3 DNA reads TGTGCCGGCTCACCAGAGACAGCGGGGTACCAAGAGACCCAGTACTTC.

This clonotype was picked up many times. V usage is TRBV7-9 and J usage is TRBJ1-2; 8 bases are a match to TRBD1. Germline V gene lookup returns CDR1 SEHNR and CDR2 FQNEAQ (reference sequence). The CDR3 consists of 14 residues. The trim removed 5 bases at V and 4 bases at J, leaving 6 bases unmatched. CDR3 nucleotide sequence: TGTGCCAGCAGCCCCAGGACAGGGCCCTATGGCTACACCTTC. This codes for CASSPRTGPYGYTF.

This clonotype was seen a few times. The rearrangement joins TRBV19 to TRBJ2-5; 9 bases are a match to TRBD1. CDR1 and CDR2 (germline): LNHDA, SQIVND (reference sequence). Losses at the gene ends were 5 bases for V and 8 bases for J; bases not matched to a gene: 12. The CDR3 length is 15 residues. The CDR3 reads CASSPPGQGSYTQYF. CDR3 bases: TGTGCCAGTAGTCCACCGGGACAGGGTTCGTATACCCAGTACTTC.

This clonotype appeared many times. J is TRBJ2-7 and V is TRBV28; a weak D match, TRBD1 (6 bases). Germline CDR1 is MDHEN and CDR2 is SYDVKM. Trimming took 5 bases from V and 0 from J, leaving 17 bases between them. This CDR3 spans 16 amino acids. CDR3 amino acids: CASSATPGTFSYEQYF. CDR3 nucleotides: TGTGCCAGCAGTGCGACACCCGGGACATTCTCCTACGAGCAGTACTTC.

This clonotype was counted at least ten times. V gene TRBV6-1 combines with J gene TRBJ2-7, with D maybe TRBD1 (5 bases). V was pared by 6 bases and J by 3 bases, with 15 bases between. Germline loops: CDR1 MNHNS, CDR2 SASEGT. This CDR3 has 14 amino acids. CDR3 residues: CASRRTSANYEQYF. As DNA, the CDR3 is TGTGCCAGCAGAAGGACATCGGCTAACTACGAGCAGTACTTC.

This clonotype was seen a single time. The rearrangement uses TRBV2 and TRBJ2-5; TRBD1 aligns across 10 bases. TRBJ2-1 matches the DNA end more closely, so the J call is doubtful. Germline CDR1 and CDR2: SNHLY and FYNNEI. This CDR3 is built from 14 residues. The CDR3 region is CASSYKTGGDEQFF. For the CDR3, the DNA is TGTGCCAGCAGTTATAAGACAGGGGGCGATGAGCAGTTCTTC.

To note about this clonotype: This likely came from a read error, as a far larger clone is one base away. V gene TRBV6-1 combines with J gene TRBJ2-7, with D unresolved. The length of the CDR3 is 13 residues. CDR1 and CDR2 from the germline V gene are MNHNS and SASEGT. Trimming left V 5 bases short and J 3 bases short, with 11 bases between. The CDR3 DNA is TGTGCCAGCAGTCCGCGACCGGACTACGAGCAGTACTTC. As protein: CASSPRPDYEQYF.

This clonotype occurred a few times. The rearrangement joins TRBV6-1 to TRBJ1-3, with D perhaps matching TRBD1 (6 bases). This CDR3 contains 16 residues. The germline V gene encodes CDR1 MNHNS and CDR2 SASEGT. V lost 7 bases and J lost 7, with 23 bases in between. In nucleotides, the CDR3 is TGTGCCAGCACCCACGGGGGGGGGCAGTCTCGGAACACCATATATTTT. Translation gives CASTHGGGQSRNTIYF.

Comment on this clonotype: The junction shows a germline mismatch at one end, possibly a read error. This rearrangement joins TRBV7-9 to TRBJ2-5; 11 nucleotides match TRBD2. Germline V CDR1 and CDR2: SEHNR, FQNEAQ (reference sequence). This CDR3 is 15 amino acids long. The CDR3 sequence is CAGSPIAGGGETQYF. CDR3 coding DNA: TGTGCCGGCAGCCCAATAGCGGGAGGGGGTGAGACCCAGTACTTC.

In this sample, this clonotype turned up many times. V and J are TRBV24-1 and TRBJ2-1, with 13 bases identical to TRBD2. The ends lost 4 bases at V and 7 bases at J; junction bases unmatched: 12. The CDR3 runs 18 residues. Germline CDR1 reads KGHDR; CDR2 reads SFDVKD. The CDR3 is CATSDLSPGTSGINEQFF. The CDR3, as DNA: TGTGCCACCAGTGACTTGTCTCCCGGGACTAGCGGGATAAATGAGCAGTTCTTC.

The chain's CDR3 is CSATSGGGNTIYF. The CDR3, as DNA: TGCAGTGCTACCAGCGGGGGTGGAAACACCATATATTTT. This chain links TRBV20-1 with TRBJ1-3, with D possibly being TRBD1 (5 bases). The CDR3 has 13 amino acids. V was trimmed by 4 bases and J by 3 bases, leaving 10 bases between them. The germline CDR1 and CDR2 sequences are DFQATT and SNEGSKA (reference sequence).

The gene calls are TRBV6-4 and TRBJ2-1; D not certain. The CDR3 sequence is 13 residues long. Trimming pared 3 bases from V and 5 bases from J, leaving 8 bases between. Germline CDR1 MRHNA, CDR2 SNTAGT. The chain's CDR3 is CASSEGDHNEQFF. The CDR3 nucleotides are TGTGCCAGCAGTGAAGGTGACCACAATGAGCAGTTCTTC.

This clonotype was counted at least ten times. This sequence joins TRBV11-1 and TRBJ2-1, with unresolved D. Germline CDR1 is SGHAT and CDR2 is FQDESV (reference sequence). This CDR3 is built from 13 residues. V lost 5 bases to trimming and J lost 8 bases, with 13 bases between them. This CDR3 reads CASSPIVAHEQFF. The CDR3 DNA is TGTGCCAGCAGCCCCATAGTGGCGCATGAGCAGTTCTTC.

This chain connects TRBV9 to TRBJ1-2; 7 bases align to TRBD1. With V trimmed by 3 bases and J by 6 bases, 2 bases remained unmatched. Germline-derived CDR1 and CDR2 are SGDLS and YYNGEE. This CDR3 is built from 12 residues. CDR3 sequence reads: CASSEGAHGYTF. CDR3 bases: TGTGCCAGCAGCGAGGGGGCGCATGGCTACACCTTC.

In this sample, this clonotype turned up many times. The J gene is TRBJ1-1, the V gene TRBV12-3 or TRBV12-4; no clear D gene. There are 15 residues in the CDR3. Trimming removed 3 bases at V and 4 bases at J, with 15 bases between. The CDR3 region is CASSFGSRVRTEAFF. DNA for the CDR3: TGTGCCAGCAGTTTTGGGTCCCGGGTTCGCACTGAAGCTTTCTTT.

This clonotype was found once. This rearrangement joins TRBV7-3 to TRBJ2-1; TRBD1 matches at 9 bases. CDR1 and CDR2 (germline): SGHTA, FQGTGA. This CDR3 comprises 13 residues. J was trimmed by 14 bases and V by 1 base; bases with no gene match: 6. The CDR3 nucleotides are TGTGCCAGCAGCTTAAATGCGGGGACAGGGAAGTTCTTC. It yields the protein CASSLNAGTGKFF.

This clonotype was recorded many times. The rearrangement joins TRBV10-3 to TRBJ1-5; D may be TRBD1 (6 bases). CDR1 and CDR2 (germline): ENHRY, SYGVKD. V shed 2 bases and J shed 5 bases, with 13 bases lying between them. The CDR3 is made up of 15 amino acids. The CDR3: CAISEEDSPDQPQHF. CDR3 nucleotide sequence: TGTGCCATCAGTGAGGAGGACAGCCCCGATCAGCCCCAGCATTTT.

This clonotype came up many times. This chain links TRBV4-3 with TRBJ1-4; D is unresolved. The V and J ends lost 4 bases and 4 bases respectively, with 7 bases between them. The CDR3 totals 13 residues. Germline loops: CDR1 LGHNA, CDR2 YSLEER. DNA for the CDR3: TGCGCCAGCAGCCGTACTTATAATGAAAAACTGTTTTTT. Amino acids: CASSRTYNEKLFF.

This clonotype came up once. Just one base apart from a much larger clone, this may be a read error. The gene calls are TRBV20-1 and TRBJ1-2; no definite D call. Germline V CDR1 and CDR2: DFQATT, SNEGSKA (reference sequence). The CDR3 contains 17 residues. In DNA form, the CDR3 reads TGCAGTGCTAGAGTCATCGGGAGCGGAGCCGCTAACTATGGCTGCACCTTC. Translated, it gives CSARVIGSGAANYGCTF.

This clonotype occurred many times. V usage is TRBV18 and J usage is TRBJ1-4, with no clear D. Germline V CDR1 and CDR2: KGHSH, LQKENI. V was cut by 3 bases and J by 5 bases, with 13 bases left in between. The CDR3 contains 15 residues. The CDR3 here is CASSPPYSENEKLFF. The CDR3 DNA sequence: TGTGCCAGCTCACCCCCCTACAGTGAAAATGAAAAACTGTTTTTT.

About this clonotype: A much larger clone is a single base away; this may be a read error. J is TRBJ2-7 and V is TRBV11-2, with TRBD2 identical over 7 bases. Germline CDR1 SGHAT, CDR2 FQNNGV. Unmatched junction bases numbered 12, after V lost 3 bases and J lost 7 bases. CDR3 length: 15 amino acids. The CDR3 sequence: CASSFSGRAWDEQYF. The CDR3 DNA reads as TGTGCCAGCAGCTTTAGTGGGAGGGCCTGGGATGAGCAGTACTTC. The whole variable domain, filled in from reference TRBV11-2 and TRBJ2-7, reads EAGVAQSPRYKIIEKRQSVAFWCNPISGHATLYWYQQILGQGPKLLIQFQNNGVVDDSQLPKDRFSAERLKGVDSTLKIQPAKLEDSAVYLCASSFSGRAWDEQYFGPGTRLTVT.

The rearrangement uses TRBV7-2 and TRBJ2-5; TRBD1 matches 7 bases. CDR1 SGHTA and CDR2 FQGNSA come from the germline V gene. With 5 bases clipped from V and 4 bases from J, the junction kept 10 bases outside the gene matches. This CDR3 is built from 15 residues. The chain's CDR3 is CASSPQTGTGETQYF. The CDR3 region has the DNA TGTGCCAGCAGCCCACAGACAGGGACGGGAGAGACCCAGTACTTC.

A few counts support this clonotype. A much larger clone lies a single base off, so this may be a read error. The gene calls are TRBV3-1 and TRBJ1-6; no definite D call. CDR3 length: 16 amino acids. From germline, CDR1 is LGHDT and CDR2 YNNKEL (reference sequence). CDR3 amino acids: CASGQELGNYNSPLHF. CDR3 coding DNA: TGTGCCAGCGGCCAAGAGCTGGGGAACTATAATTCACCCCTCCACTTT.